Sequencing of this T cell receptor (beta chain) was carried out in a study of kidney transplant recipient with SARS-CoV-2 infection. TCRdb fed the reads into MiXCR, producing one record per CDR3 protein. The data contain roughly 250,000 distinct CDR3 sequences, more than 25% of them seen just once; the ten biggest clones take up roughly 7%. Germline CDR1 reads MRHNA; CDR2 reads SNTAGT. This CDR3 contains 17 residues. V was cut by 2 bases and J by 4 bases, with 20 bases left in between. This clonotype was detected once. Since the CDR3 does not end with the conserved phenylalanine or tryptophan, this likely comes from a read error.

The sequenced sample was a blood sample, obtained at baseline and around day 120 from a kidney transplant recipient. This clonotype was obtained from a young adult male patient who had COVID-19 and was a kidney transplant recipient. Part of the T cells may come from the graft donor. The rearrangement joins TRBV6-4 to TRBJ1-2; D remains ambiguous. CDR3 sequence: CASSDPSSHGKTYGYTL. The CDR3 bases are TGTGCCAGCAGTGACCCTTCCTCACACGGAAAGACCTATGGCTACACCCTC.